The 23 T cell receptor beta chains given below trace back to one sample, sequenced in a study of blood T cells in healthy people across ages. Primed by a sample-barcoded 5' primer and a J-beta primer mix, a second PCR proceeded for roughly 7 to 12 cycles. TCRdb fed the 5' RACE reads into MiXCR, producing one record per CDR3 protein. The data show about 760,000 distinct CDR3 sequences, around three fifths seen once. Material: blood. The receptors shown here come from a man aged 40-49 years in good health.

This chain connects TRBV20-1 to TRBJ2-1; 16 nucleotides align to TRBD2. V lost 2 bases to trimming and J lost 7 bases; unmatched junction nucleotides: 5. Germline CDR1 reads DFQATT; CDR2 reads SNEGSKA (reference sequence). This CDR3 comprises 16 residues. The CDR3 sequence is CSARSSGLAGGNEQFF. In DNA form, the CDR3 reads TGCAGTGCTAGATCCTCGGGACTAGCGGGGGGGAATGAGCAGTTCTTC.

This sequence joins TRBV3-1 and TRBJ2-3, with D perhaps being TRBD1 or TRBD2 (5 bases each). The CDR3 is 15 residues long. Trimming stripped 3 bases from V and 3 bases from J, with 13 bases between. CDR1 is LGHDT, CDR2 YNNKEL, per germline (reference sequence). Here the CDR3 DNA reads TGTGCCAGCAGCCATGGGACCGTTGCGACAGATACGCAGTATTTT. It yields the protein CASSHGTVATDTQYF.

CDR3 nucleotide sequence: TGTGCCAGCAGCCAAGGTCCCGGAAACCGACGGCAGTATTTT. Encoded protein: CASSQGPGNRRQYF. The rearrangement uses TRBV14 and TRBJ2-3, with unresolved D. The CDR3 is 14 amino acids. Germline V lookup: CDR1 SGHDN, CDR2 FVKESK. Trimming cost V 1 base and J 11 bases, with 16 bases left between them.

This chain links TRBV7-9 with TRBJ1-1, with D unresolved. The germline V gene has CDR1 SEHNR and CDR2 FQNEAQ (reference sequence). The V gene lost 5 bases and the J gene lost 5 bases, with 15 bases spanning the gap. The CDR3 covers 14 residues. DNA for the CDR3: TGTGCCAGCAGCCTCGCCGGGCAAACGACTGAAGCTTTCTTT. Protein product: CASSLAGQTTEAFF.

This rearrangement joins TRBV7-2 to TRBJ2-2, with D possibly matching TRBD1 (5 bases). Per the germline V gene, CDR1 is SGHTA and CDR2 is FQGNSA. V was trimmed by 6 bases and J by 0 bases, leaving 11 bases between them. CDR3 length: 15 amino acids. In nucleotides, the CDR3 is TGTGCCAGCAGACCTGACAGTGCGAACACCGGGGAGCTGTTTTTT. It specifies CASRPDSANTGELFF.

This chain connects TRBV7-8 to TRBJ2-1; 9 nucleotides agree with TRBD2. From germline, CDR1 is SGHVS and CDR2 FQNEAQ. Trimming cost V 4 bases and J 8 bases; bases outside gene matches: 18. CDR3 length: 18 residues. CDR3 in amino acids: CASSSPGTSTSERDEQFF. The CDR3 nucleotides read TGTGCCAGCAGCTCCCCCGGGACTAGCACCTCAGAGAGGGATGAGCAGTTCTTC.

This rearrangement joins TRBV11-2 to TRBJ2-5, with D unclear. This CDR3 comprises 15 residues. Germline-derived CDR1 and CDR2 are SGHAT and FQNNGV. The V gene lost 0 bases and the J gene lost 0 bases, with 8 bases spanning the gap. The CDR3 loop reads CASSLDALYQETQYF. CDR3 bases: TGTGCCAGCAGCTTAGATGCCCTGTACCAAGAGACCCAGTACTTC.

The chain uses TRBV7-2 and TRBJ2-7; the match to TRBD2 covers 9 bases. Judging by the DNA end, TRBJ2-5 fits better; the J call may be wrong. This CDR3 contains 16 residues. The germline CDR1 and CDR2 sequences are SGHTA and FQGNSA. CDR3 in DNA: TGTGCCAGCAGCTTAGGCTTTGCGGGGGGGCAGGAGACCCAGTACTTC. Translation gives CASSLGFAGGQETQYF.

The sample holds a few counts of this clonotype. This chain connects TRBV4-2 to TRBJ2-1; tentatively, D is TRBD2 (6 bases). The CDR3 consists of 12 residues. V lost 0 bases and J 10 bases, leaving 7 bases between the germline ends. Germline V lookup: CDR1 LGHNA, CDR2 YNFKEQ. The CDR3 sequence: CASSQEGGEQFF. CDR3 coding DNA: TGTGCCAGCAGCCAAGAGGGGGGAGAGCAGTTCTTC.

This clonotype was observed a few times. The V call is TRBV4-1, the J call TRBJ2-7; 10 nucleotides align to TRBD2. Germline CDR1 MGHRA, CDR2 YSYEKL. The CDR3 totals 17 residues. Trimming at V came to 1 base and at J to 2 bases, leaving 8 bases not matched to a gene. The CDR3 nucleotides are TGCGCCAGCAGCCAAGGTTACGTAGCGGGGGGACCCTACGAGCAGTACTTC. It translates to CASSQGYVAGGPYEQYF.

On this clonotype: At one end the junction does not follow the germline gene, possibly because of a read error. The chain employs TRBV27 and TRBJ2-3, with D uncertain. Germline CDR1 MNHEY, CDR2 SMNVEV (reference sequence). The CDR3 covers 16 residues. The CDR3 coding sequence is TGTGCCAGCAGTTTATTAGACCGGGTTAGCACAGATACACAGTATTTT. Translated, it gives CASSLLDRVSTDTQYF.

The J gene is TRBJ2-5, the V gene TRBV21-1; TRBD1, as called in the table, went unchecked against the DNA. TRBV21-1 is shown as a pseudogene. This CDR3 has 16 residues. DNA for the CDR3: TGTGCCAGCAGCAAAAGGGACAGGGGAAAAACGGAGACCCAGTACTTC. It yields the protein CASSKRDRGKTETQYF.

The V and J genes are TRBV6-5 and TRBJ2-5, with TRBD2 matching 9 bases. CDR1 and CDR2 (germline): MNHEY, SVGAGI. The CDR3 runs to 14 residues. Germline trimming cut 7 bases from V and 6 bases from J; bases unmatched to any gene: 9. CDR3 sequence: CASTPGTSLQTQYF. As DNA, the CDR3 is TGTGCCAGCACTCCCGGGACTAGCTTGCAGACCCAGTACTTC.

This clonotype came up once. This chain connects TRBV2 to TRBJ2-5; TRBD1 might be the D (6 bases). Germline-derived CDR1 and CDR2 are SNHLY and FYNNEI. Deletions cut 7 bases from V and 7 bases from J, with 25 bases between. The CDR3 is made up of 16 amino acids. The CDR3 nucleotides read TGTGCCAGCAATGTACAGGGAGAATCTACCCCCGGGACCCAGTACTTC. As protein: CASNVQGESTPGTQYF.

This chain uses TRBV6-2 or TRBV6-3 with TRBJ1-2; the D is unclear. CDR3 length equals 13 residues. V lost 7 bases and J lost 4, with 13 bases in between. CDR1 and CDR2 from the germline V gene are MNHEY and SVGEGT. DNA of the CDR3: TGTGCCAGCAAAACTAGAGCATCCTATGGCTACACCTTC. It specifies CASKTRASYGYTF.

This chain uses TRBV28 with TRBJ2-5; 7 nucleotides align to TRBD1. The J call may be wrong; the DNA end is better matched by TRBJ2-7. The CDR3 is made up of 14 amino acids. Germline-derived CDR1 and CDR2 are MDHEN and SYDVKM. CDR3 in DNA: TGTGCCAGTCACGAGGGACAGAACACCTACGAGCAGTACTTC. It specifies CASHEGQNTYEQYF.

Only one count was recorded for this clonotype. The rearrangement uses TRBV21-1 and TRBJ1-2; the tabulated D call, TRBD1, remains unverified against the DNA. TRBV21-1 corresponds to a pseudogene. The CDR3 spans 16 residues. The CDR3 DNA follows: TGTGCCAGCAGCAATACCCCAGGGGGCTGTAACTATGGCTACACCTTC. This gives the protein CASSNTPGGCNYGYTF.

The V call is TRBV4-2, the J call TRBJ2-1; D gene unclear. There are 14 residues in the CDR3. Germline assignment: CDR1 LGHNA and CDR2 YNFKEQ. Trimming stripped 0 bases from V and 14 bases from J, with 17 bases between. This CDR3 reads CASSQDVIAARKFF. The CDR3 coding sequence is TGTGCCAGCAGCCAAGATGTTATCGCGGCCCGTAAGTTCTTC.

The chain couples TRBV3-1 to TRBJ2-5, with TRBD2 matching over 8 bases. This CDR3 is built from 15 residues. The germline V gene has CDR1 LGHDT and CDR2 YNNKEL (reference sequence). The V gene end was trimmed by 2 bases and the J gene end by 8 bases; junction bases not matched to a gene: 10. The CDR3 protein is CASSQMPGLAPTQYF. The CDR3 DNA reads TGTGCCAGCAGCCAAATGCCCGGACTAGCCCCTACCCAGTACTTC.

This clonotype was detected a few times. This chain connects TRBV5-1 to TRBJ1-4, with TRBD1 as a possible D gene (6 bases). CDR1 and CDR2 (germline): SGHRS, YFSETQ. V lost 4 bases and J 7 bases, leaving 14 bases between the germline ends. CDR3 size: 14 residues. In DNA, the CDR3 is TGCGCCAGCAGCCAACAGGGTCCTGGTGAAAAACTGTTTTTT. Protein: CASSQQGPGEKLFF. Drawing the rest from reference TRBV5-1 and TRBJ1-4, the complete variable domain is KAGVTQTPRYLIKTRGQQVTLSCSPISGHRSVSWYQQTPGQGLQFLFEYFSETQRNKGNFPGRFSGRQFSNSRSEMNVSTLELGDSALYLCASSQQGPGEKLFFGSGTQLSVL.

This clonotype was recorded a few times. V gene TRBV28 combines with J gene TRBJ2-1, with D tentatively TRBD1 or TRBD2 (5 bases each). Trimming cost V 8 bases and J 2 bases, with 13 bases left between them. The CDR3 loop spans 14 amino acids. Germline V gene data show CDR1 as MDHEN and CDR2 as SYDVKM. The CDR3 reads CASDTLGPYNEQFF. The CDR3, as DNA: TGTGCCAGCGACACACTGGGACCCTACAATGAGCAGTTCTTC.

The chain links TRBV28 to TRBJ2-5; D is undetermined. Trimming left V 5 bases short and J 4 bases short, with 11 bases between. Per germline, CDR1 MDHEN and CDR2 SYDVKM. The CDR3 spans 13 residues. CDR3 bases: TGTGCCAGCAGTCTCCCCTGGGGAGAGACCCAGTACTTC. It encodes CASSLPWGETQYF.

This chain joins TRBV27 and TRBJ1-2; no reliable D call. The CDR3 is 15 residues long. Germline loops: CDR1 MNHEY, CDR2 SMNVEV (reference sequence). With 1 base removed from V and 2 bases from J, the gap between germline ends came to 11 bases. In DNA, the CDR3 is TGTGCCAGCAGTTTATTTCGGGCAGGCAACTATGGCTACACCTTC. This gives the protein CASSLFRAGNYGYTF.